The entry below describes one T cell receptor (beta chain). No antigen is known for it. No base quality values were provided; no much bigger clone lies one nucleotide off. The CDR3 regions of human TCRbeta chains were subjected to immunosequencing. Processing in the source paper ran as follows. TCRs in the repertoires were matched against a reference library of SARS-CoV-2-specific TCRs that had been generated with the MIRA antigen-specificity platform. Breadth meant the fraction of unique TCRs that were SARS-CoV-2-associated, whereas depth meant the fraction of total T cells that were SARS-CoV-2-associated. Each spike-specific TCR was assigned to its reactive spike region and to a CD4 or CD8 class using the MIRA data. Log10-transformed breadth and depth values were compared by one-way ANOVA with Sidak's multiple comparisons tests. Imported from immuneACCESS, the table was reduced by TCRdb to in-frame sequences with V and J called. These copies leave out some clones; in studies compared against another copy, an unresolved V gene accounts for under half, and the cause of the remainder is not known. V, J and clone size derive from that table, while D and trimming were established from the DNA sequence. The sample table shows about 140,000 clones, and 80% to 95% are seen once. The ten most abundant clones make up roughly 5% of the sample.

The entry originates in a study of T cell responses to AZD1222 COVID-19 vaccine listed by TCRdb under 2021. Looking at the study overall: AZD1222 recipients given second doses at about 4 weeks or at about 12 weeks were pooled, since spike-specific TCR depth and breadth were not found to differ between the two schedules. A total of 240 or so trial participants underwent TCR sequencing, of whom 207 had received two doses of AZD1222 and around 26 had received two doses of the MenACWY control vaccine. Trial participants were enrolled by age into subgroups of 18-55, 56-69 and 70-plus years, and about 150, 27 and 61 TCR-sequenced participants, respectively, were included in these subgroups.

The meaning of the sample's time point label: baseline before first vaccination. Samples from vaccinated people were obtained from the UK trials COV001 and COV002, which included a single-blind randomized controlled phase 2/3 trial of AZD1222 (ChAdOx1 nCoV-19) in healthy adults. Trial participant PBMC samples were collected at day 0 and day 28 after the second dose for TCRbeta chain sequencing. Taken from cysteine to phenylalanine, the CDR3 has 13 residues. The kept DNA is CDR3 alone, 39 bases in frame from the first base. CDR1 is given as LNHDA and CDR2 as SQIVND, both from the germline V gene (reference sequence). V lost 7 bases and J lost 1 base; the stretch between them is 7 bases long. The paper's findings and limits, for the study overall: Conclusions about previously exposed vaccinees are limited because only six or seven AZD1222 recipients were SARS-CoV-2 seropositive at baseline. After two AZD1222 doses, both the breadth and the depth of spike-specific TCRs were significantly higher than at day 0 and than in MenACWY recipients. CD4 TCRs associated with the vaccine covered the entire spike protein, and the dominant responses were in regions 160-218 and 743-854. Most participants were white British and females outnumbered males, and the authors suggested that clonal diversity may have been underestimated. Because no day 14 peak-response samples were available, repertoires were characterized only after the peak T cell response. In the small 56-69-year group, the increase in depth fell short of significance, most likely because of low power. Reportedly, almost half of the unique spike-specific TCRs recognized epitopes lying outside the regions that are mutated in the B.1.351 and B.1.1.7 variants.

The V and J segments used are TRBV19 and TRBJ2-2; there is no confident call for the D gene. This receptor was taken from an adult in good health. The sequencing here drew on peripheral blood, taken on day 0 of AZD1222 vaccination. CDR3 loop: CASKILNTGELFF. The sequenced DNA is TGTGCCAGTAAGATACTGAACACCGGGGAGCTGTTTTTT.